The 32 T cell receptor beta chains below were found in one sample sequenced in a study of tumor-infiltrating lymphocytes in primary liver carcinoma (dated by TCRdb to between 2016 and 2019). Sequencing was carried out with an Illumina HiSeq 2500. Using a constant-region primer and ProtoScript II reverse transcriptase, TCRbeta-specific cDNA was reverse-transcribed from about 460 ng total RNA. Three nested multiplex PCR rounds, following a slightly modified ARM-PCR procedure, were used to build the TCRbeta libraries. The first two PCR rounds used multiplex TRBV1-TRBV30 forward primers with a Cbeta reverse primer, each for about 9 cycles. TCRdb reprocessed the public reads (quality trimming at Q25 with fastp, clone calling with MiXCR) and kept in-frame beta chains. CDR3 protein duplicates are merged, each entry listing the most common genes and DNA. Across this sample there are about 120,000 distinct CDR3 sequences, with 50% to 70% seen only once. The top ten constitute roughly a tenth of the sample.

Without any cell sorting, total RNA and DNA were co-extracted from 20-30 mg of bulk tissue using the AllPrep DNA/RNA mini kit. Sequencing input: liver tumor tissue from sampling region 1. The cell subset or site label of this sample denotes: tumor region T1, superior pole. Every receptor here comes from a woman aged 60-70 years with primary liver carcinoma and hepatitis B virus infection.

About this clonotype: One end of the junction varies from germline; a read error may be responsible. This chain links TRBV11-1 with TRBJ1-1, with unresolved D. Germline CDR1 reads SGHAT; CDR2 reads FQDESV (reference sequence). The CDR3 covers 13 residues. CDR3 sequence: CVSSSSLNAEAFF. The CDR3 DNA follows: TGTGTCAGCAGCTCCTCTTTGAACGCTGAAGCTTTCTTT.

Remarks on this clonotype: The CDR3 end shows no conserved phenylalanine or tryptophan, and so a read error is likely. This chain connects TRBV11-1 to TRBJ2-7; TRBD2 aligns across 13 bases. J gave up 6 bases and V 8 bases, and 7 bases lay outside the gene matches. The CDR3 consists of 14 residues. CDR1 and CDR2 (germline): SGHAT, FQDESV (reference sequence). CDR3: CASSRLAGGIEQYI. CDR3 sequence (DNA): TGTGCCAGCTCCCGACTAGCGGGAGGTATCGAGCAGTACATC.

J is TRBJ2-5 and V is TRBV28; 9 nucleotides match TRBD2. Germline CDR1 MDHEN, CDR2 SYDVKM. The CDR3 runs to 16 residues. V gave up 1 base and J gave up 4 bases; unmatched junction bases: 7. Here the CDR3 reads CASSLLASGIRETQYF. The CDR3 nucleotides read TGTGCCAGCAGTTTATTGGCTAGCGGGATACGAGAGACCCAGTACTTC.

As to this clonotype: A clone one base away is much larger, so this may be a read error. V is TRBV6-6 and J is TRBJ2-2; D is possibly TRBD2 (5 bases). The germline V gene has CDR1 MNHNY and CDR2 SVGAGI (reference sequence). The CDR3 is made up of 17 amino acids. CDR3 residues: CASIYSVGGSNTGELFF. CDR3 nucleotide sequence: TGTGCCAGCATTTACTCGGTCGGAGGCTCGAACACCGGGGAGCTGTTTTTT.

With regard to this clonotype: A junction end diverges from the germline sequence, so it may reflect a read error. The V gene is TRBV11-2, the J gene TRBJ2-1; 8 nucleotides align to TRBD2. The germline CDR1 and CDR2 sequences are SGHAT and FQNNGV. CDR3 length equals 16 residues. CDR3 sequence reads: CASSLVGLVWLNEQFF. The CDR3 bases are TGCGCCAGCAGCTTAGTGGGACTAGTGTGGCTGAATGAGCAGTTCTTC.

Regarding this clonotype: Given a much more abundant clone one base away, this may be a read error. The rearrangement joins TRBV5-4 to TRBJ2-7; 8 nucleotides agree with TRBD2. CDR1 is SGHNT, CDR2 YYREEE, per germline (reference sequence). CDR3 length: 13 amino acids. J lost 6 bases, V lost 4 bases, and 6 bases had no gene match. CDR3 protein: CASSLAAGGEQYF. The CDR3 nucleotides are TGTGCCAGCAGCCTAGCCGCGGGAGGCGAGCAGTACTTC. Full variable domain (outside the CDR3, taken from reference TRBV5-4 and TRBJ2-7): ETGVTQSPTHLIKTRGQQVTLRCSSQSGHNTVSWYQQALGQGPQFIFQYYREEENGRGNFPPRFSGLQFPNYSSELNVNALELDDSALYLCASSLAAGGEQYFGPGTRLTVT.

This clonotype was detected only once. The chain's CDR3 is CASIKNQVPSNTGELFF. The CDR3, as DNA: TGCGCCAGCATCAAAAACCAAGTCCCCTCGAACACCGGGGAGCTGTTTTTT. This sequence joins TRBV4-1 and TRBJ2-2, with D uncertain. The germline CDR1 and CDR2 sequences are MGHRA and YSYEKL. Trimming cost V 7 bases and J 0 bases, with 18 bases left between them. The CDR3 covers 17 residues.

Points on this clonotype: This clone may be a read error of a much larger clone one base away. The V call is TRBV28, the J call TRBJ2-5; no clear D gene. The CDR3 contains 16 residues. V lost 3 bases, J lost 1 base, and 15 bases lay in between. From germline, CDR1 is MDHEN and CDR2 SYDVKM. The CDR3 coding sequence is TGTGCCAGCAGTTTTCCTGGACGGCCAATCCAAGAGACCCAGTACTTC. The encoded protein is CASSFPGRPIQETQYF.

The CDR3 nucleotides are TGTGCCAGCAGCTTGGCCTCTGGCGGGTGCGCCGAAAACATTCAGTACTTC. Amino acids: CASSLASGGCAENIQYF. This chain connects TRBV5-5 to TRBJ2-4; D perhaps matches TRBD2 (5 bases). The CDR3 contains 17 residues. Germline lookup yields CDR1 SGHKS and CDR2 YYEKEE (reference sequence). Trimming left V 0 bases short and J 5 bases short, with 18 bases between.

Note on this clonotype: A junction boundary mismatches the germline segment, possibly from a read error. The rearrangement uses TRBV11-3 and TRBJ2-1, with D possibly being TRBD2 (7 bases). Germline values: CDR1 SGHNT, CDR2 YENEEA. The CDR3 has 17 residues. CDR3 DNA sequence: TGTGCAAGCAGCTCCCGGGGGGCGCGGACCAAGGCCAATGAGCAGTTCTTC. Protein: CASSSRGARTKANEQFF.

This clonotype showed up just a few times. V usage is TRBV28 and J usage is TRBJ2-3; D not resolved. The V gene lost 3 bases and the J gene lost 1 base, with 5 bases spanning the gap. Germline V gene sequence: CDR1 MDHEN, CDR2 SYDVKM. CDR3 length equals 13 residues. This CDR3 is CASSFDGTDTQYF. The CDR3 nucleotides read TGTGCCAGCAGTTTCGACGGCACAGATACGCAGTATTTT.

To note about this clonotype: Since the CDR3 does not end with the conserved phenylalanine or tryptophan, this likely comes from a read error. The limits of the CDR3 on the DNA are not certain, so only TCRdb's listed CDR3 is given. The genes are TRBV11-3 and TRBJ2-1; the table's D call TRBD1 went unverified against the DNA. With termini counted, the CDR3 has 12 amino acids. Germline V gene data show CDR1 as SGHNT and CDR2 as YENEEA. The chain's CDR3 is CASNSGRTGEFI.

About this clonotype itself: At one end, the junction sequence differs from germline, possibly due to a read error. This chain uses TRBV11-2 with TRBJ2-1; D gene uncertain. Looked up from germline, CDR1 is SGHAT and CDR2 is FQNNGV. The CDR3 runs to 13 residues. CDR3 in DNA: TGTGCCAGCAGCCCACCCCCCTACAATGAGCAGTCCTTC. Encoded protein: CASSPPPYNEQSF.

Remarks on this clonotype: Germline and junction disagree at one end, which may indicate a read error. V usage is TRBV11-2 and J usage is TRBJ2-7; TRBD1 might be the D (5 bases). The CDR3 loop spans 14 amino acids. The germline gives CDR1 SGHAT, CDR2 FQNNGV. The CDR3 DNA reads TGTGTCAGCAGCATATGGGGCGCTTCCTACGAGCAGTACTTC. Translation gives CVSSIWGASYEQYF.

Concerning this clonotype: Since a much larger clone is just one base distant, this may be a read error. The chain recombines TRBV6-1 with TRBJ2-3; D ambiguous. CDR1 and CDR2 from the germline V gene are MNHNS and SASEGT. The CDR3 contains 14 residues. Deletions cut 8 bases from V and 2 bases from J, with 14 bases between. The CDR3 DNA sequence: TGTGCCAGCGGGGTGGGCAGCTACACAGATACGCAGTATTTT. The encoded protein is CASGVGSYTDTQYF.

The rearrangement joins TRBV11-1 to TRBJ2-2, with D possibly matching TRBD2 (5 bases). This CDR3 has 17 amino acids. From germline, CDR1 is SGHAT and CDR2 FQDESV (reference sequence). The V and J ends lost 5 bases and 4 bases respectively, with 20 bases between them. The DNA for the CDR3 is TGTGCCAGCAGCGCCCGACTATTCCTAGTTAGCACCGGGGAGCTGTTTTTT. Residues: CASSARLFLVSTGELFF.

This chain uses TRBV11-1 with TRBJ2-7, with D maybe TRBD2 (5 bases). There are 16 residues in the CDR3. V was trimmed by 8 bases and J by 3 bases, leaving 23 bases between them. Germline loops: CDR1 SGHAT, CDR2 FQDESV (reference sequence). This chain's CDR3 is CASGHPPRVPLYEQYF. Here the CDR3 DNA reads TGTGCCAGCGGCCACCCCCCGCGGGTGCCCCTCTACGAGCAGTACTTC.

A remark on this clonotype: A junction end diverges from the germline sequence, so it may reflect a read error. The chain joins TRBV25-1 to TRBJ2-1; D is undetermined. The V gene's germline CDR1 is MGHDK and CDR2 SYGVNS. The CDR3 covers 18 residues. The CDR3 nucleotides read TGTGCCAGCAGTGAGCCGACCGTGTTCGGCGGCTCCTACAATGAGCAGCTCTTC. Its protein product is CASSEPTVFGGSYNEQLF.

Comment on this clonotype: Being one base from a much bigger clone, this may be a read error. J is TRBJ2-1 and V is TRBV4-1; 9 positions agree with TRBD1. Germline loops: CDR1 MGHRA, CDR2 YSYEKL. There are 16 residues in the CDR3. The CDR3 DNA reads as TGCGCCATCAGCCAATGGACAGGGGAGGTACGCAATGAGCAGTTCTTC. Encoded protein: CAISQWTGEVRNEQFF.

The V and J genes are TRBV7-9 and TRBJ2-1; tentative D call: TRBD2 (5 bases). Germline assignment: CDR1 SEHNR and CDR2 FQNEAQ (reference sequence). This CDR3 has 20 amino acids. The germline V and J ends were trimmed by 5 bases and 4 bases, with 30 bases remaining between them. CDR3 nucleotide sequence: TGTGCCAGCAGCAAACTGCGGGCCCTGCGCGAGACTGGGTATTACAATGAGCAGTTCTTC. It specifies CASSKLRALRETGYYNEQFF.

The V call is TRBV6-5, the J call TRBJ2-7; D remains ambiguous. The CDR3 has 15 residues. The germline CDR1 and CDR2 sequences are MNHEY and SVGAGI. The CDR3 loop is CAAVTGRRDSYEQYF. The CDR3 nucleotides read TGTGCAGCAGTTACTGGACGGAGAGACTCCTACGAGCAGTACTTC.

Regarding this clonotype: A read error may explain this, as a much larger clone is one base away. The gene calls are TRBV12-3 or TRBV12-4 and TRBJ2-7; no clear D. V shed 3 bases and J shed 9 bases, with 15 bases lying between them. The CDR3 extends over 13 amino acids. The CDR3 nucleotides are TGTGCCAGCAGTTTCTCTAAAATTAGATGGCAGTACTTC. Translated, it gives CASSFSKIRWQYF.

CDR3 sequence (DNA): TGCAGCGTTGAATATAGACTAGCGGGCCAAGGCGGTGAGCAGTTCTTC. Translating it yields CSVEYRLAGQGGEQFF. V gene TRBV29-1 combines with J gene TRBJ2-1; 10 positions agree with TRBD2. CDR1 and CDR2 (germline): SQVTM, ANQGSEA. This CDR3 has 16 residues. With 2 bases clipped from V and 9 bases from J, the junction kept 13 bases outside the gene matches.

Turning to this clonotype: Being one base from a much bigger clone, this may be a read error. The chain uses TRBV12-3 or TRBV12-4 and TRBJ2-3, with a weak D call TRBD2 (6 bases). Trimming cost V 2 bases and J 8 bases, with 11 bases left between them. The CDR3 extends over 13 amino acids. CDR3 sequence: CASSLPSVFTQYF. Written as DNA, the CDR3 is TGTGCCAGCAGTTTACCTAGCGTGTTTACGCAGTATTTT.

This clonotype was counted between two and nine times. The chain carries TRBV5-1 and TRBJ1-5, with D uncertain. V was trimmed by 0 bases and J by 0 bases, leaving 4 bases between them. The CDR3 runs 14 residues. CDR1 SGHRS and CDR2 YFSETQ come from the germline V gene. The CDR3 nucleotides are TGCGCCAGCAGCTTGGGGAATAGCAATCAGCCCCAGCATTTT. Translated, it gives CASSLGNSNQPQHF.

As concerns this clonotype: A junction boundary mismatches the germline segment, possibly from a read error. The chain couples TRBV11-2 to TRBJ2-3, with TRBD1 matching 7 bases. Germline assignment: CDR1 SGHAT and CDR2 FQNNGV. This CDR3 has 16 residues. The CDR3 loop is CASSVDRAGSLDTQYF. The CDR3 nucleotides are TGCGCCAGCAGCGTAGACAGGGCGGGTTCCCTGGATACGCAGTATTTT.

The V call is TRBV29-1, the J call TRBJ2-7, with TRBD1 identical over 11 bases. This CDR3 has 13 amino acids. Germline assignment: CDR1 SQVTM and CDR2 ANQGSEA. The CDR3 DNA follows: TGCAGTGCTAGGACAGGGGGCGAATACAATCAGTACTTC. Protein: CSARTGGEYNQYF.

Remarks on this clonotype: The junction shows a germline mismatch at one end, possibly a read error. V gene TRBV29-1 combines with J gene TRBJ2-2; TRBD2 aligns across 7 bases. The length of the CDR3 is 14 residues. Germline CDR1 SQVTM, CDR2 ANQGSEA. The CDR3 spells CSVVTSMNTEELFF. The CDR3 nucleotides read TGCAGCGTGGTGACTAGCATGAATACCGAGGAGCTGTTTTTT.

Worth noting for this clonotype: One end of the junction varies from germline; a read error may be responsible. This sequence joins TRBV11-2 and TRBJ2-1, with a possible D match to TRBD1 (6 bases). The CDR3 consists of 14 residues. CDR1 is SGHAT, CDR2 FQNNGV, per germline. The CDR3 region has the DNA TGTGTCAGCAGCTCCGACAGGAGCTCCTACGAGCAGTTCTTC. Protein product: CVSSSDRSSYEQFF.

The chain links TRBV12-1 to TRBJ2-7; TRBD2 was called by the table and not checked on the DNA. TRBV12-1 is flagged as a pseudogene. The CDR3 is 17 residues long. CDR3 DNA sequence: TGTGCCAGCAGCCTCTTGGGGACGGCAATTTACTCCTACGAGCAGTACTTC. Translated, it gives CASSLLGTAIYSYEQYF.

About this clonotype: The CDR3 carries no conserved terminal phenylalanine or tryptophan, so it likely arises from a read error. V gene TRBV6-5 combines with J gene TRBJ1-2, with TRBD1 as a possible D gene (5 bases). V was pared by 2 bases and J by 2 bases, with 12 bases between. This CDR3 has 15 residues. Germline V gene data show CDR1 as MNHEY and CDR2 as SVGAGI. CDR3 loop: CASSYRGRANYGYTV. The CDR3, as DNA: TGTGCCAGCAGTTACAGGGGCCGGGCGAACTATGGCTACACCGTC.

Ten or more counts support this clonotype. The rearrangement joins TRBV10-2 to TRBJ2-7, with D possibly matching TRBD2 (5 bases). The CDR3 spans 13 residues. V dropped 6 bases and J dropped 6 bases, with 15 bases sitting between them. Germline CDR1 WSHSY, CDR2 SAAADI. The chain's CDR3 is CASRGLAVPEQYF. The CDR3, as DNA: TGCGCCAGCAGAGGCCTAGCAGTTCCCGAGCAGTACTTC.